Listed here is a single T cell receptor (beta chain). The antigen it binds to is not known. There are no base qualities to consult, and no much larger clone falls within one base. This record comes from a study of T cell changes during pregnancy in multiple sclerosis (dated by TCRdb to about 2019). Broadly, across the study: In women with multiple sclerosis, the researchers looked at how the T cell repertoire shifted as pregnancy progressed.

The V end gives up 3 bases and the J end 4 bases, leaving 15 bases in the junction not matched to a gene. Spanning cysteine to phenylalanine, the CDR3 consists of 18 amino acids. This entry keeps only the CDR3 DNA: 54 bases, framed from base 1. Sequences SGDLS (CDR1) and YYNGEE (CDR2) are obtained from the germline V gene. The library was obtained by the immunoSEQ multiplex PCR assay. What TCRdb holds here is the immuneACCESS table cut down to in-frame rearrangements. Part of the clones is not present; checked against another copy, under half of the missing clones reflect an unresolved V gene, and the others are unexplained. The sample contains tens of thousands of clones, around 94% of them found a single time. The ten top clones hold less than 0.65% of the sample.

The sequencing used peripheral blood, collected in the third trimester of pregnancy. This receptor chain uses TRBV9 and TRBJ2-2, with TRBD1 matching 7 junction bases. The TCR sequence derives from a female donor with multiple sclerosis, enrolled in a pregnancy study. The CDR3 amino acid sequence is: CASSAGGQIRRVTGELFF. The nucleotide sequence is TGTGCCAGCAGCGCAGGGGGACAGATTAGAAGAGTCACCGGGGAGCTGTTTTTT.